Listed below are T cell receptor beta chains from one sample, sequenced in a study of cytomegalovirus exposure and HLA in healthy donors. Sequenced by immunoSEQ multiplex PCR; TCRdb stores in-frame clones only, minus some. The table shows about 140,000 clones, with 83% occurring only once. Material for sequencing was PBMCs. The receptors stem from a middle-aged man in good health and CMV-seronegative. Each CDR3 is given with its conserved first and last residue. Each record gives: J gene, V gene, CDR3 protein.

J gene: TRBJ2-7; V gene: TRBV15; CDR3 protein: CATSILQGSYEQYF
J gene: TRBJ2-3; V gene: TRBV6-4; CDR3 protein: CASSVGTVTDTQYF
J gene: TRBJ2-3; V gene: TRBV11-3; CDR3 protein: CASSFSLSTDTQYF
J gene: TRBJ2-1; V gene: TRBV5-1; CDR3 protein: CASSLAASGSSYNEQFF
J gene: TRBJ1-2; V gene: TRBV5-1; CDR3 protein: CASSFRDRGDYGYTF
J gene: TRBJ1-1; V gene: TRBV6-6; CDR3 protein: CASSWPTGVEGNEAFF
J gene: TRBJ1-5; V gene: TRBV6-6; CDR3 protein: CASSPGQGANQPQHF
J gene: TRBJ2-3; V gene: TRBV4-1; CDR3 protein: CASSQSSGNTDTQYF
J gene: TRBJ1-4; V gene: TRBV5-1; CDR3 protein: CASSSGQGLEKLFF
J gene: TRBJ1-5; V gene: TRBV27; CDR3 protein: CASSPWPAEKPQHF
J gene: TRBJ2-7; V gene: TRBV7-9; CDR3 protein: CASSLGEGVQYF
J gene: TRBJ2-7; V gene: TRBV4-3; CDR3 protein: CASSQEGLAGGVSYEQYF
J gene: TRBJ2-5; V gene: TRBV5-1; CDR3 protein: CASSPWEGWLRETQYF
J gene: TRBJ2-3; V gene: TRBV21-1; CDR3 protein: CASSEADSPTDTQYF
J gene: TRBJ2-1; V gene: TRBV2; CDR3 protein: CASSEGGTDHNEQFF
J gene: TRBJ2-3; V gene: TRBV7-2; CDR3 protein: CASSLTRGLTDTQYF
J gene: TRBJ2-2; V gene: TRBV5-1; CDR3 protein: CASSLQGTNTGELFF
J gene: TRBJ1-4; V gene: TRBV6-6; CDR3 protein: CASNPRQGFNEKLFF
J gene: TRBJ1-4; V gene: TRBV28; CDR3 protein: CASSPWDLRAEKLFF
J gene: TRBJ2-1; V gene: TRBV7-6; CDR3 protein: CASSLGIGALAGVADEQFF
J gene: TRBJ2-7; V gene: TRBV18; CDR3 protein: CATNPGGNAYEQYF
J gene: TRBJ2-3; V gene: TRBV11-1; CDR3 protein: CASSVSGGARTDTQYF
J gene: TRBJ2-7; V gene: TRBV2; CDR3 protein: CASNRDRGLLGEQYF
J gene: TRBJ1-5; V gene: TRBV18; CDR3 protein: CASSLGQANQPQHF
J gene: TRBJ2-3; V gene: TRBV19; CDR3 protein: CASSKRLAGDGSDTQYF
J gene: TRBJ1-6; V gene: TRBV27; CDR3 protein: CASSPQSGYNSPLHF
J gene: TRBJ2-3; V gene: TRBV19; CDR3 protein: CASGRAPTADTQYF
J gene: TRBJ2-5; V gene: TRBV18; CDR3 protein: CASSLWTSGTSETQYF
J gene: TRBJ1-4; V gene: TRBV7-9; CDR3 protein: CSSSLGAGGEKLFF
J gene: TRBJ1-4; V gene: TRBV7-8; CDR3 protein: CASSSGQGVGEKLFF
J gene: TRBJ1-5; V gene: TRBV27; CDR3 protein: CASSLLSGNQPQHF
J gene: TRBJ2-7; V gene: TRBV4-1; CDR3 protein: CASSQDSWGREQYF
J gene: TRBJ2-3; V gene: TRBV15; CDR3 protein: CATSRDVAGGDTDTQYF
J gene: TRBJ2-1; V gene: TRBV6-5; CDR3 protein: CASRQGLAGDNEQFF
J gene: TRBJ1-4; V gene: TRBV4-3; CDR3 protein: CASRTTGTGNEKLFF
J gene: TRBJ1-2; V gene: TRBV6-5; CDR3 protein: CASSLSYSYGYTF
J gene: TRBJ2-4; V gene: TRBV5-1; CDR3 protein: CASSYGTGDKSIQYF
J gene: TRBJ2-1; V gene: TRBV6-1; CDR3 protein: CASSEAGGTGSYNEQFF
J gene: TRBJ2-3; V gene: TRBV13; CDR3 protein: CASSIGQERTDTQYF
J gene: TRBJ1-4; V gene: TRBV4-3; CDR3 protein: CASSLRGGGEKLFF
J gene: TRBJ2-7; V gene: TRBV5-6; CDR3 protein: CASSPTTYEQYF
J gene: TRBJ1-1; V gene: TRBV4-2; CDR3 protein: CASSQEMRVNTEAFF
J gene: TRBJ2-4; V gene: TRBV6-6; CDR3 protein: CASSFGMENIQYF
J gene: TRBJ1-4; V gene: TRBV30; CDR3 protein: CAWSLWASSEKLFF
J gene: TRBJ2-3; V gene: TRBV7-9; CDR3 protein: CASSLPGLASDARDTQYF
J gene: TRBJ1-2; V gene: TRBV10-3; CDR3 protein: CAISETYYGYTF
J gene: TRBJ1-4; V gene: TRBV7-9; CDR3 protein: CASSRDTGYEKLFF
J gene: TRBJ1-1; V gene: TRBV29-1; CDR3 protein: CSVERTGEAFF
J gene: TRBJ2-5; V gene: TRBV4-2; CDR3 protein: CASSPGTGVQETQYF
J gene: TRBJ1-1; V gene: TRBV11-2; CDR3 protein: CASSTAQGTEAFF
J gene: TRBJ2-1; V gene: TRBV27; CDR3 protein: CASSPSGWFYNEQFF
J gene: TRBJ1-4; V gene: TRBV19; CDR3 protein: CASRTRQATNEKLFF